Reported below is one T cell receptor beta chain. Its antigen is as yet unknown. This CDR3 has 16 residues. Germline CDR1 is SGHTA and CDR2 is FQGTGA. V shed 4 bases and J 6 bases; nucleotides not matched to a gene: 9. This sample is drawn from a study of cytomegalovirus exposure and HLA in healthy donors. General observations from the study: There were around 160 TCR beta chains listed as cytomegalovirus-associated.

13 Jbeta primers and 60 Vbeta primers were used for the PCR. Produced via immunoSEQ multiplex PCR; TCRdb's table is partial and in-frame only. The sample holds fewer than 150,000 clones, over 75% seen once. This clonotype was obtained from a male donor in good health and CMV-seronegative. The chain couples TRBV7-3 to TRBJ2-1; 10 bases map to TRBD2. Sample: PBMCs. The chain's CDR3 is CASSSKAGGPRNEQFF. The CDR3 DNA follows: TGTGCCAGCAGCTCAAAAGCGGGAGGGCCCCGCAATGAGCAGTTCTTC.